The sequence of this T cell receptor (beta chain) was determined in a study of CD8 T cells in ankylosing spondylitis. Study results and caveats: Peripheral blood samples showed relatively rare disease-linked clones, and these clones were CD8+. Clones linked to disease were reported to show significant enrichment in matched ankylosing spondylitis synovial fluid. Among TCR beta sequences, a motif of eight highly homologous variants appeared characteristic of ankylosing spondylitis blood.

CDR3 length: 14 amino acids. V dropped 3 bases and J dropped 9; count of bases not matched to a gene: 8. Germline values: CDR1 MNHEY, CDR2 SVGEGT. It was by quantitative 5'-RACE with molecular barcodes that TCR beta libraries were made. Using its own MiXCR run on the 5' RACE reads, TCRdb lists one record per CDR3 protein. The table shows over 700,000 distinct CDR3 sequences, with roughly 20% occurring only once. As regards this clonotype: As yet, its antigen is unknown.

This chain links TRBV6-2 or TRBV6-3 with TRBJ2-1; 7 nucleotides line up with TRBD2. This TCR was sampled from a male donor with ankylosing spondylitis. The specimen sequenced was blood, either unsorted or a sorted T cell fraction (not recorded which). CDR3 sequence: CASSYKVAGSEQFF. Written as DNA, the CDR3 is TGTGCCAGCAGTTATAAGGTAGCGGGCAGTGAGCAGTTCTTC.